The 10 T cell receptor beta chains below come from one sample, sequenced in a study of cytomegalovirus exposure and HLA in healthy donors (dated by TCRdb to about 2017). The library was obtained by the immunoSEQ multiplex PCR assay. A mixture of 60 forward primers for TCR Vbeta segments and 13 reverse primers for TCR Jbeta segments was used in the multiplex PCR. The clones in this table, taken by TCRdb from immuneACCESS, are in-frame only. Not every clone is retained; where verified, under half of the shortfall comes from an unresolved V gene, and the cause of the rest is unknown. This sample lists roughly 190,000 clones; approximately 85% were detected once. The ten largest account for less than 2% of the sample. The sequenced material came from PBMCs. Every receptor here comes from a man between 18 and 35 years old in good health and CMV-seronegative.

The gene calls are TRBV9 and TRBJ2-3; possible D gene TRBD1, 5 bases. Trimming shortened V by 0 bases and J by 1 base, and 6 bases separated the two germline ends. Germline values: CDR1 SGDLS, CDR2 YYNGEE. The CDR3 consists of 14 residues. Written as DNA, the CDR3 is TGTGCCAGCAGCGTAGTAGGGGGCACAGATACGCAGTATTTT. This gives the protein CASSVVGGTDTQYF. Drawing the rest from reference TRBV9 and TRBJ2-3, the complete variable domain is DSGVTQTPKHLITATGQRVTLRCSPRSGDLSVYWYQQSLDQGLQFLIQYYNGEERAKGNILERFSAQQFPDLHSELNLSSLELGDSALYFCASSVVGGTDTQYFGPGTRLTVL.

The chain couples TRBV6-5 to TRBJ2-5; 9 bases map to TRBD1. This CDR3 region has 15 residues. CDR1 and CDR2 from the germline V gene are MNHEY and SVGAGI. After removal of 4 bases from V and 4 bases from J, the junction contained 7 bases not matched to a gene. The CDR3 DNA follows: TGTGCCAGCAGTTGGGACAGGGATGGGATAGAGACCCAGTACTTC. This codes for CASSWDRDGIETQYF.

This chain joins TRBV9 and TRBJ2-2; no reliable D call. This CDR3 is built from 15 residues. Germline CDR1 is SGDLS and CDR2 is YYNGEE. V lost 0 bases to trimming and J lost 0 bases, with 6 bases between them. The CDR3 DNA reads as TGTGCCAGCAGCGTAGATCCCGCGAACACCGGGGAGCTGTTTTTT. Encoded protein: CASSVDPANTGELFF.

Note on this clone: This sample also contains other DNA sequences that code for the same CDR3. The chain is built from TRBV18 and TRBJ1-1; D is unclear. V lost 6 bases and J lost 2, with 10 bases in between. The CDR3 spans 13 residues. Germline lookup yields CDR1 KGHSH and CDR2 LQKENI. The CDR3 sequence is CASSRTENTEAFF. As DNA, the CDR3 is TGTGCCAGCTCCCGAACAGAAAACACTGAAGCTTTCTTT.

The chain couples TRBV7-3 to TRBJ2-2; TRBD1 is a possible D gene (5 bases). From germline, CDR1 is SGHTA and CDR2 FQGTGA. CDR3 length equals 15 residues. Trimming cost V 2 bases and J 5 bases, with 12 bases left between them. CDR3 bases: TGTGCCAGCAGCTTAGACAGTCAGTATACCGGGGAGCTGTTTTTT. This codes for CASSLDSQYTGELFF. The whole variable domain, remainder taken from reference TRBV7-3 and TRBJ2-2, is GAGVSQTPSNKVTEKGKYVELRCDPISGHTALYWYRQSLGQGPEFLIYFQGTGAADDSGLPNDRFFAVRPEGSVSTLKIQRTERGDSAVYLCASSLDSQYTGELFFGEGSRLTVL.

The chain carries TRBV5-1 and TRBJ2-3; 8 bases map to TRBD1. Germline values: CDR1 SGHRS, CDR2 YFSETQ. The V gene end was trimmed by 2 bases and the J gene end by 0 bases; junction bases not matched to a gene: 2. The CDR3 has 15 residues. As DNA, the CDR3 is TGCGCCAGCAGCTTCGGACAGGGTAGCACAGATACGCAGTATTTT. It is translated as CASSFGQGSTDTQYF.

This clone was recorded a few times. This chain joins TRBV25-1 and TRBJ1-1; TRBD1 matches at 8 bases. V was clipped by 7 bases and J by 4 bases; unmatched bases: 8. CDR3 length equals 14 residues. From germline, CDR1 is MGHDK and CDR2 SYGVNS. The CDR3 region is CASKQTGVSTEAFF. CDR3 bases: TGTGCCAGCAAGCAGACAGGGGTGAGCACTGAAGCTTTCTTT.

The chain has TRBV7-2 and TRBJ1-5; 8 bases map to TRBD1. This CDR3 is built from 15 residues. Germline assignment: CDR1 SGHTA and CDR2 FQGNSA. V was pared by 2 bases and J by 5 bases, with 5 bases of the junction left unmatched. The CDR3 DNA reads as TGTGCCAGCAGCTTAACGACAGGGGCATATCAGCCCCAGCATTTT. Translated, it gives CASSLTTGAYQPQHF.

Only one count was recorded for this clone. The rearrangement links TRBV7-2 to TRBJ2-3; D perhaps matches TRBD2 (7 bases). CDR1 and CDR2 from the germline V gene are SGHTA and FQGNSA. V was pared by 0 bases and J by 3 bases, with 13 bases between. This CDR3 has 16 residues. CDR3 in DNA: TGTGCCAGCAGCTTAGCACCGGGGGGCCAGACAGATACGCAGTATTTT. It specifies CASSLAPGGQTDTQYF.

The chain uses TRBV7-9 and TRBJ2-7, with 7 bases fitting TRBD2. CDR1 is SEHNR, CDR2 FQNEAQ, per germline (reference sequence). The CDR3 extends over 15 amino acids. The trim removed 7 bases at V and 5 bases at J, leaving 14 bases unmatched. CDR3 region: CASKVLAGAGNEQYF. In nucleotides, the CDR3 is TGTGCCAGCAAGGTTTTGGCGGGAGCAGGTAACGAGCAGTACTTC.